Reported below is one T cell receptor beta chain. Per germline, CDR1 SGDLS and CDR2 YYNGEE. V lost 0 bases to trimming and J lost 5 bases; unmatched junction nucleotides: 8. The CDR3 runs 17 residues. This record belongs to a study of cytomegalovirus exposure and HLA in healthy donors. The PCR used 60 Vbeta and 13 Jbeta primers. Assay used: immunoSEQ multiplex PCR; TCRdb lists only in-frame clones, some missing. The sample carries 210,000 or so clones, approximately 80% recorded once. This chain uses TRBV9 with TRBJ2-2, with 9 nucleotides matching TRBD2. The clonotype comes from a boy aged 2 to 10 in good health and CMV-seronegative. Sequenced: PBMCs. CDR3 protein: CASSVDLAGARTGELFF. The CDR3 nucleotides are TGTGCCAGCAGCGTAGACTTAGCGGGAGCTCGGACCGGGGAGCTGTTTTTT.